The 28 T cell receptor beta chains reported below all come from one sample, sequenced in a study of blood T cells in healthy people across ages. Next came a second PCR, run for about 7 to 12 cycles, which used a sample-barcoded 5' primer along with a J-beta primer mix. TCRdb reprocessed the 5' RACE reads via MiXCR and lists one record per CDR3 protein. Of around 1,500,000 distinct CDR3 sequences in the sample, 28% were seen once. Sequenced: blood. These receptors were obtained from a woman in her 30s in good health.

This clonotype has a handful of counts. For the CDR3, the DNA is TGCAGCGTCGCTGGGACCATGAACACTGAAGCTTTCTTT. Protein sequence: CSVAGTMNTEAFF. V is TRBV29-1 and J is TRBJ1-1, with D possibly being TRBD1 (5 bases). Germline V gene data show CDR1 as SQVTM and CDR2 as ANQGSEA. The V end was cut by 6 bases, the J end by 0 bases, with 11 bases between. The CDR3 is made up of 13 amino acids.

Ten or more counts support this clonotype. The CDR3 loop reads CSVSVGYYEQYF. The CDR3 nucleotides read TGCAGCGTTAGCGTGGGATATTACGAGCAGTACTTC. The chain combines TRBV29-1 with TRBJ2-7; no clear D gene. Germline assignment: CDR1 SQVTM and CDR2 ANQGSEA. Trimming pared 5 bases from V and 4 bases from J, leaving 12 bases between. CDR3 size: 12 residues.

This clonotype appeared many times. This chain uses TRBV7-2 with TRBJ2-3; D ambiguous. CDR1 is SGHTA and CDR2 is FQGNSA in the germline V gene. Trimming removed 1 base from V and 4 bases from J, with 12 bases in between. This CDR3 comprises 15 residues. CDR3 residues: CASSLGIGLADTQYF. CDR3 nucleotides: TGTGCCAGCAGCTTAGGGATAGGGCTCGCAGATACGCAGTATTTT.

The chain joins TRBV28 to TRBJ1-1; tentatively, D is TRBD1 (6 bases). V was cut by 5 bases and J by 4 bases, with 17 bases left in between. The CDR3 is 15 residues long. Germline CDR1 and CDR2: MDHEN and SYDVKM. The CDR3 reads CASSTQGPLSTEAFF. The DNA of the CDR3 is TGTGCCAGCAGTACTCAGGGGCCCCTGAGCACTGAAGCTTTCTTT.

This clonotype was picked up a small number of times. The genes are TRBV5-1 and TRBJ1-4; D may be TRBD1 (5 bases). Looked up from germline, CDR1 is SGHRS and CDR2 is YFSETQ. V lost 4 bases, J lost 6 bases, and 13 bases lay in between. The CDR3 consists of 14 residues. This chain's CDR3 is CASSLQGGDEKLFF. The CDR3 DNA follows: TGCGCCAGCAGCCTTCAGGGTGGGGATGAAAAACTGTTTTTT.

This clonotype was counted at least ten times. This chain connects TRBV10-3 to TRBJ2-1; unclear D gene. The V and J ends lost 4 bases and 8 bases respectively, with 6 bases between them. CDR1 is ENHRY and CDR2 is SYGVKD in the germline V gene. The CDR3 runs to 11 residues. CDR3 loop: CAISVVDEQFF. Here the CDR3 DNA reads TGTGCCATCAGTGTCGTCGATGAGCAGTTCTTC.

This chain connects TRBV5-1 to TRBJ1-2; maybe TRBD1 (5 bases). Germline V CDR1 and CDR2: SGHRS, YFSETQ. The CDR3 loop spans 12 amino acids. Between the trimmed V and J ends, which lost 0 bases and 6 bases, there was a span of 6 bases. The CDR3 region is CASSLAGHGYTF. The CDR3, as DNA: TGCGCCAGCAGCTTGGCAGGGCATGGCTACACCTTC.

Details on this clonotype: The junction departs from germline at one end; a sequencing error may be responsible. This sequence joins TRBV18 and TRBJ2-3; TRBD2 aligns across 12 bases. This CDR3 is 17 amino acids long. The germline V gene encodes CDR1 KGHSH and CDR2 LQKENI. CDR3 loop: CASPPDRLAGGTDTQYF. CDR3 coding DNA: TGTGCCAGCCCACCGGATCGACTAGCGGGGGGCACAGATACGCAGTATTTT.

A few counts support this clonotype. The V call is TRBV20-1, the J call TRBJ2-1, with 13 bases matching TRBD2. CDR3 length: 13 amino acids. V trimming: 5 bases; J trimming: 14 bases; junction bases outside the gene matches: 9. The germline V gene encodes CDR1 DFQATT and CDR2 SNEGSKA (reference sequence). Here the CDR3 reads CSAWTSGSSPEFF. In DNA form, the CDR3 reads TGCAGTGCTTGGACTAGCGGGAGCAGCCCCGAGTTCTTC.

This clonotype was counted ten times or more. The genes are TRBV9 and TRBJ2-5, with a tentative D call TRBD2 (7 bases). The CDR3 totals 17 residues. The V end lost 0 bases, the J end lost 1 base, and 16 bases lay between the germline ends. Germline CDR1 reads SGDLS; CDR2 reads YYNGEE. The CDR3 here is CASSVGRGGGLQETQYF. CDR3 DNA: TGTGCCAGCAGCGTAGGTCGTGGCGGGGGCCTCCAAGAGACCCAGTACTTC.

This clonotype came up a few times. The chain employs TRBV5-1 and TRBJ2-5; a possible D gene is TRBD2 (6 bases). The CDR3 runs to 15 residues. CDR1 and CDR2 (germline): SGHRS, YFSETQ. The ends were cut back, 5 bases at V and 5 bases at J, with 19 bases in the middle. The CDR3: CASSGGLPGGETQYF. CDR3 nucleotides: TGCGCCAGCAGTGGGGGACTCCCCGGTGGGGAGACCCAGTACTTC.

CDR3: CASSWEDRGYTEAFF. CDR3 nucleotide sequence: TGCGCCAGCAGCTGGGAGGACAGGGGATACACTGAAGCTTTCTTT. The V call is TRBV5-1, the J call TRBJ1-1; 9 bases agree with TRBD1. V gave up 3 bases and J gave up 3 bases; unmatched junction bases: 6. The CDR3 runs to 15 residues. The germline CDR1 and CDR2 sequences are SGHRS and YFSETQ.

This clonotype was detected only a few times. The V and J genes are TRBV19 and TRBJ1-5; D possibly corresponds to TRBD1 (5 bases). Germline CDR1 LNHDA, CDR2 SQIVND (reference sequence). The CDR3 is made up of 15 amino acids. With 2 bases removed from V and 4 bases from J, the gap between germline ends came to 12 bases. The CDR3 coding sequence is TGTGCCAGTAGTATATATGGCAGGGAGAATCAGCCCCAGCATTTT. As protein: CASSIYGRENQPQHF.

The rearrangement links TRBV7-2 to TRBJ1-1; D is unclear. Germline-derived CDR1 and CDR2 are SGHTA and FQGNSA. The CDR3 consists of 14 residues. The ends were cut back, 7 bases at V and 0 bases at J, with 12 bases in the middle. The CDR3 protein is CASTLGLLNTEAFF. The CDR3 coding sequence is TGTGCCAGCACACTAGGACTGTTGAACACTGAAGCTTTCTTT.

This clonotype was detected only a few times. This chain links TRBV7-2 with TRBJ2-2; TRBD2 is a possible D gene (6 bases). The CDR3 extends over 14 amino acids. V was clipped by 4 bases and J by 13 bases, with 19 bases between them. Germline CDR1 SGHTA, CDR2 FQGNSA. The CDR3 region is CASSSGLLGLRLFF. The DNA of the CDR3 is TGTGCCAGCAGCTCGGGACTCCTGGGTTTACGGCTGTTTTTT.

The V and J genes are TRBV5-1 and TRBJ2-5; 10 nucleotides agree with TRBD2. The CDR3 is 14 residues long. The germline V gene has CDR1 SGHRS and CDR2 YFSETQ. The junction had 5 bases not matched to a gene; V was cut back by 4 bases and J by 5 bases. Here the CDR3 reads CASSLLLAGETQYF. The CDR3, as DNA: TGCGCCAGCAGCCTATTACTAGCGGGGGAGACCCAGTACTTC.

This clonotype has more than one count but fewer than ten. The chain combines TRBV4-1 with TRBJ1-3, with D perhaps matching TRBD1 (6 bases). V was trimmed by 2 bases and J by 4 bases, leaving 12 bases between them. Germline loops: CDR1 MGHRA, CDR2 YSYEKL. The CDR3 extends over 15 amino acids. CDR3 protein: CASSQLQGAGNTIYF. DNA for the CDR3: TGCGCCAGCAGCCAATTACAGGGAGCGGGAAACACCATATATTTT.

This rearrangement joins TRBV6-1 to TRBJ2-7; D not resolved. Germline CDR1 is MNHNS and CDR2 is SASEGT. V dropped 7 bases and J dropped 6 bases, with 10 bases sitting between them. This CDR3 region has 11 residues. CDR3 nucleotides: TGTGCCAGCACGCAGGTTGGCGAGCAGTACTTC. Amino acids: CASTQVGEQYF.

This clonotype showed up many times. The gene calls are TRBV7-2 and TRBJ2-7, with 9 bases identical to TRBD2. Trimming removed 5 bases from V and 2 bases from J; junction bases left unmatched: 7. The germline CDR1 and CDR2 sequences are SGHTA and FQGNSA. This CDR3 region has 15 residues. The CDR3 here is CASSLGTSRTYEQYF. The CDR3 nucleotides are TGTGCCAGCAGCCTGGGGACTAGCAGAACCTACGAGCAGTACTTC.

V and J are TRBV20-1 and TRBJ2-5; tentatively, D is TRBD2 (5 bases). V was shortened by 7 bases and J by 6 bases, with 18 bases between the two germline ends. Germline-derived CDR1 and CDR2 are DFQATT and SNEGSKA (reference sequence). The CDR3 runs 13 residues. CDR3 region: CSGYQSSSKTQYF. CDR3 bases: TGCAGTGGTTATCAGTCTAGCAGCAAGACCCAGTACTTC.

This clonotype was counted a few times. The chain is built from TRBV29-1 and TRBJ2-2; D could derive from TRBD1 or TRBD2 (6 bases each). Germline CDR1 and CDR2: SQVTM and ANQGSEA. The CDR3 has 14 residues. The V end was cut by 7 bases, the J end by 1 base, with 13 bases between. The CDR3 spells CSGRGGQNTGELFF. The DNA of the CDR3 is TGCAGCGGCCGAGGGGGGCAGAACACCGGGGAGCTGTTTTTT.

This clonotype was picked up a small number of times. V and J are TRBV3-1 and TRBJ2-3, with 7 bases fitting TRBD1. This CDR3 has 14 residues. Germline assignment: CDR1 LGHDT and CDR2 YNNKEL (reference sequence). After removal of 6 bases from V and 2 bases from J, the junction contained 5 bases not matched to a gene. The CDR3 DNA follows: TGTGCCAGCAGATCCACAGGGGACACAGATACGCAGTATTTT. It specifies CASRSTGDTDTQYF.

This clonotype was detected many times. CDR3 nucleotide sequence: TGTGCCAGCAGCCCTTCAGGGGGCATGAACAATGAGCAGTTCTTC. This sequence encodes CASSPSGGMNNEQFF. V is TRBV7-9 and J is TRBJ2-1; 8 bases align to TRBD1. Germline trimming cut 5 bases from V and 5 bases from J; bases unmatched to any gene: 8. The CDR3 totals 15 residues. Germline lookup yields CDR1 SEHNR and CDR2 FQNEAQ (reference sequence).

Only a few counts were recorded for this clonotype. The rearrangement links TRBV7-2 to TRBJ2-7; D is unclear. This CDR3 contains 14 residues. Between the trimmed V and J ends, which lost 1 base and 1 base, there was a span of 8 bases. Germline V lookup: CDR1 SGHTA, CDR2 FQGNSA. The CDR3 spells CASSLEAPSYEQYF. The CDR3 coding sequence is TGTGCCAGCAGCTTAGAGGCACCTTCCTACGAGCAGTACTTC.

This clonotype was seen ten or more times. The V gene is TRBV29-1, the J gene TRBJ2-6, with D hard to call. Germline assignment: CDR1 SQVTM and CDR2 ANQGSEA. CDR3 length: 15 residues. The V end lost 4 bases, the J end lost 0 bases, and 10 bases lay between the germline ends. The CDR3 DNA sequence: TGCAGCGTTGGTGGTGGCAGCTCTGGGGCCAACGTCCTGACTTTC. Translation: CSVGGGSSGANVLTF.

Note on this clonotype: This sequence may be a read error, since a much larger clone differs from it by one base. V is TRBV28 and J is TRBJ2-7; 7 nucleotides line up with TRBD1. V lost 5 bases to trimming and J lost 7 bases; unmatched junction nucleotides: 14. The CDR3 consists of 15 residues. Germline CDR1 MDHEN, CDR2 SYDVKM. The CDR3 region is CASSLPGDSGREQYF. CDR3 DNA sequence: TGTGCCAGCAGTCTCCCCGGGGACAGTGGCCGGGAGCAGTACTTC.

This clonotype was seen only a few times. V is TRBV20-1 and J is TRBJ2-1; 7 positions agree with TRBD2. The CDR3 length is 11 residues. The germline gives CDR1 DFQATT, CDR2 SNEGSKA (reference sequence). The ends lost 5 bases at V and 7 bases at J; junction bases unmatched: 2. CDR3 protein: CSAGGVNEQFF. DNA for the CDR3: TGCAGTGCTGGGGGGGTGAATGAGCAGTTCTTC.

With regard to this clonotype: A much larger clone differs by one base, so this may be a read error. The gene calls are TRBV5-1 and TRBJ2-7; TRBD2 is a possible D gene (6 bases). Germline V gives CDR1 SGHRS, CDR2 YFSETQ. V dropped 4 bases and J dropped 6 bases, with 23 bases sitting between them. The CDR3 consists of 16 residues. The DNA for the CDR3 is TGCGCCAGCAGCGCCGGGGCGTGGGACTCAGACCCCGAGCAGTACTTC. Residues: CASSAGAWDSDPEQYF.